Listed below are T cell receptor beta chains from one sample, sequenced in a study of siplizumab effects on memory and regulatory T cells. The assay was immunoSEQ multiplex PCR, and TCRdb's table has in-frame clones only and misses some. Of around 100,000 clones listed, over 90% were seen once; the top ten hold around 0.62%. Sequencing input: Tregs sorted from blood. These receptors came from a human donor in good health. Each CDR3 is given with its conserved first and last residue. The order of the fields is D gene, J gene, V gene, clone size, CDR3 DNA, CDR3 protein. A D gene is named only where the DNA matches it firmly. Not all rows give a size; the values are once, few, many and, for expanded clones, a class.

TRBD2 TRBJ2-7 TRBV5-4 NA TGTGCCAGCAGCTTGACTAGCGGGAGCCGTGAGCAGTACTTC CASSLTSGSREQYF
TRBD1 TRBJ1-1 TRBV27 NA TGTGCCAGCAGTATGGACAGGGCCACGGGCACTGAAGCTTTCTTT CASSMDRATGTEAFF
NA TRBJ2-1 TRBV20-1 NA TGCAGTGCTAGGGGAGCGGAGACGGTGTTCTTC CSARGAETVFF
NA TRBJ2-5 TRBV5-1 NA TGCGCCAGCAGCCCGGACAGCCAAGAAACCCAGTACTTC CASSPDSQETQYF
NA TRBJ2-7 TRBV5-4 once TGTGCCAGCAGCTTGGGACACCGGGAGTCTGACGAGCAGTACTTC CASSLGHRESDEQYF
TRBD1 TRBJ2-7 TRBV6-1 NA TGTGCCAGCAGTGAGATTGCTTCAGGGGGAAGCGAGCAGTACTTC CASSEIASGGSEQYF
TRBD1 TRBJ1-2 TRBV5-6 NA TGTGCCGGGTCAAGACAGGGAAGGGGCTATGGCTACACCTTC CAGSRQGRGYGYTF
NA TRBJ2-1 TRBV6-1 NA TGTGCCAGCAGTGCATACAATGAGCAGTTCTTC CASSAYNEQFF
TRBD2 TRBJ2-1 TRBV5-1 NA TGCGCCAGCAGCCCTACTAGCGCCGGAGCCTGGGAGCAGTTCTTC CASSPTSAGAWEQFF
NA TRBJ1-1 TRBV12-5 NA TGTGCTAGTGGTTTTCTAGACGGAGAAGCTTTCTTT CASGFLDGEAFF
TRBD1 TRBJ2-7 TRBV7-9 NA TGTGCCAGCAGCCCGTCACGGACAGGGGACTACGAGCAGTACTTC CASSPSRTGDYEQYF
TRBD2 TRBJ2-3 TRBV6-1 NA TGTGCCAGCAGTGAACAGGGCGGAGGAATAGCGGGGATAGATACGCAGTATTTT CASSEQGGGIAGIDTQYF
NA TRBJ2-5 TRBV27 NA TGTGCCAGCAGCCCCTTAGGGATAGGAGAGACCCAGTACTTC CASSPLGIGETQYF
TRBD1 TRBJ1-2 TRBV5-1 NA TGCGCCAGCAGCGCGGGACAGGCCCGCCGTCGGGGCTACACCTTC CASSAGQARRRGYTF
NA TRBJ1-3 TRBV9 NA TGTGCCAGCAGCGCAACCCTGGGTACAGGGACTGGAAACACCATATATTTT CASSATLGTGTGNTIYF
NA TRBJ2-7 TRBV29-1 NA TGCAGCGTTGAAACATTTCCAGGCTACGAGCAGTACTTC CSVETFPGYEQYF
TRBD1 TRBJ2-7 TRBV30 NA TGTGCCTGGAGTGCTGGGACAGGGGGCTACGAGCAGTACTTC CAWSAGTGGYEQYF